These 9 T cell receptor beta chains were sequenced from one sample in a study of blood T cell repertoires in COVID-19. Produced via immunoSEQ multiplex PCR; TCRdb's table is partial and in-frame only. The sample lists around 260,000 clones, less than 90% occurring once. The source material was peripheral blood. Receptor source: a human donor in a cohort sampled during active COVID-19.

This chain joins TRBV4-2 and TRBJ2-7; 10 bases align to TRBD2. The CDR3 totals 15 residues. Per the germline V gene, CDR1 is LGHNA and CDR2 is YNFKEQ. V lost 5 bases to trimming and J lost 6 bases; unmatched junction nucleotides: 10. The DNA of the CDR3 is TGTGCCAGCAGCATTCTAGCGGGAGCGGTGCGCGAGCAGTACTTC. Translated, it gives CASSILAGAVREQYF.

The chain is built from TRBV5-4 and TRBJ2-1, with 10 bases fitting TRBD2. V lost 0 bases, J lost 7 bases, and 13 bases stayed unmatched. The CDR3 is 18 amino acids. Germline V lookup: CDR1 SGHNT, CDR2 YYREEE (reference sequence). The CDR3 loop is CASSLASGRFGSGNEQFF. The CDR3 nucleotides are TGTGCCAGCAGCTTGGCTAGCGGGAGATTTGGTAGTGGGAATGAGCAGTTCTTC.

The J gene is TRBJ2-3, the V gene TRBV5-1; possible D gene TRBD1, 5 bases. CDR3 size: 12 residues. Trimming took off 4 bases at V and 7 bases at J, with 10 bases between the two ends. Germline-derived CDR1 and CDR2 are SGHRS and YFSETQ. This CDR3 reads CASSVDSYTQYF. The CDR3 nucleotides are TGCGCCAGCAGCGTAGACAGTTATACGCAGTATTTT.

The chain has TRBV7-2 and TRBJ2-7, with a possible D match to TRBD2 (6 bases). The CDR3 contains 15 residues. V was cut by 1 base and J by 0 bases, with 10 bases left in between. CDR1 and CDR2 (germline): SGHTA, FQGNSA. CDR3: CASSLGSSASYEQYF. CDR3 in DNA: TGTGCCAGCAGCTTAGGATCTAGCGCCTCCTACGAGCAGTACTTC.

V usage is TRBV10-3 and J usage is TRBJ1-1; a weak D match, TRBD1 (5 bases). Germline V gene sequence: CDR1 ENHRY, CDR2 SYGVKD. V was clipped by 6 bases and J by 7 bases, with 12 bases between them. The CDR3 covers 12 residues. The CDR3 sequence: CAIRGLGGEAFF. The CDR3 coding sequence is TGTGCCATCAGGGGGCTCGGGGGTGAAGCTTTCTTT.

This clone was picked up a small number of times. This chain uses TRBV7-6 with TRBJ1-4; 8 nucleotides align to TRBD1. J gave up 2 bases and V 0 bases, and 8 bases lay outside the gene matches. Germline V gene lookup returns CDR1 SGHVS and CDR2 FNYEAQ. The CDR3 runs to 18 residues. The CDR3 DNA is TGTGCCAGCAGCTTAGCGATCGGACAGGGATTGACTAATGAAAAACTGTTTTTT. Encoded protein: CASSLAIGQGLTNEKLFF.

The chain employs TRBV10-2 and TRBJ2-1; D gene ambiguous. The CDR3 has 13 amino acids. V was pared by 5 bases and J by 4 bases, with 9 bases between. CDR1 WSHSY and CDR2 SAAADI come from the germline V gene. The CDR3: CASSRLLYNEQFF. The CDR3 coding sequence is TGCGCCAGCAGTCGACTCCTATACAATGAGCAGTTCTTC.

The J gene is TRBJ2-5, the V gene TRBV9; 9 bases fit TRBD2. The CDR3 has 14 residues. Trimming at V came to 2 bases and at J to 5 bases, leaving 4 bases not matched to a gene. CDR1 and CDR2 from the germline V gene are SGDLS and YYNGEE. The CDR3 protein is CASSVSSGAETQYF. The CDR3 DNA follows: TGTGCCAGCAGCGTGTCTAGCGGGGCCGAGACCCAGTACTTC. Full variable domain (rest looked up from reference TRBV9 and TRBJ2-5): DSGVTQTPKHLITATGQRVTLRCSPRSGDLSVYWYQQSLDQGLQFLIQYYNGEERAKGNILERFSAQQFPDLHSELNLSSLELGDSALYFCASSVSSGAETQYFGPGTRLLVL.

CDR3 protein: CASSLSGNEKLFF. CDR3 in DNA: TGTGCCAGCAGTTTATCAGGGAATGAAAAACTGTTTTTT. J is TRBJ1-4 and V is TRBV28, with a possible D match to TRBD1 (5 bases). Germline lookup yields CDR1 MDHEN and CDR2 SYDVKM. CDR3 size: 13 residues. V gave up 1 base and J gave up 5 bases, with 5 bases separating them.